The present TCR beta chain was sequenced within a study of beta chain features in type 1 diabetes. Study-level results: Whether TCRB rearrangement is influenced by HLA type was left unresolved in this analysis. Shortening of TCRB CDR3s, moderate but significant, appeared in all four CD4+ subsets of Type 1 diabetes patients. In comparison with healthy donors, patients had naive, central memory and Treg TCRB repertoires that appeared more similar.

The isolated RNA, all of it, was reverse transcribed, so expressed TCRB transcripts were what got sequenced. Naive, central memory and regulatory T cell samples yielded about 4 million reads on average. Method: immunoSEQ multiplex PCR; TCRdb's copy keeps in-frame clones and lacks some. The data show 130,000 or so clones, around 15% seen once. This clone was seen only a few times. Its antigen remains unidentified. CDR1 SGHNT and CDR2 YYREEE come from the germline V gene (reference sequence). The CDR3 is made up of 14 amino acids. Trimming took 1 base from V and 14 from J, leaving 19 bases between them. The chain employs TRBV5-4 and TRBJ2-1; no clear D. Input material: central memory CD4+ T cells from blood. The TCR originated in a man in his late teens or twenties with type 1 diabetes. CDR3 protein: CASSLSNPQQAKFF. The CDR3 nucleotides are TGTGCCAGCAGCTTGTCTAATCCTCAGCAGGCCAAGTTCTTC.